The 5 T cell receptor beta chains listed next were all sequenced from one sample in a study of T cell responses to AZD1222 COVID-19 vaccine. Assay used: immunoSEQ multiplex PCR; TCRdb lists only in-frame clones, some missing. Among 65,000 to 75,000 clones, around four fifths were seen once, and the ten largest hold over 5%. The sequenced sample was peripheral blood, obtained on day 0 of AZD1222 vaccination. The receptors stem from an adult in good health.

This chain joins TRBV2 and TRBJ1-2, with a weak D call TRBD1 (5 bases). This CDR3 has 13 residues. V was cut by 6 bases and J by 8 bases, with 16 bases left in between. Germline CDR1 is SNHLY and CDR2 is FYNNEI. The CDR3 loop is CASRGQGMFGYTF. CDR3 nucleotides: TGTGCCAGCAGGGGGCAGGGCATGTTCGGCTACACCTTC.

This sequence joins TRBV5-1 and TRBJ2-5; possible D gene TRBD2, 6 bases. Germline values: CDR1 SGHRS, CDR2 YFSETQ. The CDR3 sequence is 16 residues long. Trimming took 5 bases from V and 4 from J, leaving 21 bases between them. This chain's CDR3 is CASSLRRESVAETQYF. Here the CDR3 DNA reads TGCGCCAGCAGTCTCCGGAGGGAGTCGGTGGCAGAGACCCAGTACTTC.

V gene TRBV9 combines with J gene TRBJ2-3; TRBD2 aligns across 10 bases. Germline CDR1 SGDLS, CDR2 YYNGEE. The CDR3 has 15 residues. With 3 bases clipped from V and 1 base from J, the junction kept 2 bases outside the gene matches. CDR3 DNA: TGTGCCAGCAGCGAAGGACTAGCGGGCACAGATACGCAGTATTTT. Its protein product is CASSEGLAGTDTQYF.

The V gene is TRBV6-5, the J gene TRBJ2-7; tentative D call: TRBD1 (6 bases). Looked up from germline, CDR1 is MNHEY and CDR2 is SVGAGI. The CDR3 covers 15 residues. Trimming cost V 6 bases and J 3 bases, with 18 bases left between them. This chain's CDR3 is CASRGLNRDRYEQYF. The CDR3 DNA reads as TGTGCCAGCAGAGGACTTAACAGGGACCGCTACGAGCAGTACTTC.

This clone showed up just a few times. The genes are TRBV20-1 and TRBJ1-1; TRBD1 might be the D (5 bases). Germline V gene data show CDR1 as DFQATT and CDR2 as SNEGSKA (reference sequence). The CDR3 extends over 11 amino acids. V lost 5 bases and J lost 8, with 12 bases in between. The chain's CDR3 is CSAAGTSEAFF. CDR3 DNA sequence: TGCAGTGCTGCCGGGACCTCAGAAGCTTTCTTT.